Below are 11 T cell receptor beta chains sequenced from a single sample in a study of blood T cells in healthy people across ages. Next came a second PCR, run for about 7 to 12 cycles, which used a sample-barcoded 5' primer along with a J-beta primer mix. TCRdb processed the 5' RACE reads anew with MiXCR; each CDR3 protein has one entry. This table holds 380,000 or so distinct CDR3 sequences, roughly half found once. Specimen: blood. These receptors came from a man in his fifties or sixties in good health.

This clonotype showed up many times. The chain has TRBV11-2 and TRBJ2-7, with D tentatively TRBD1 (6 bases). Germline V gives CDR1 SGHAT, CDR2 FQNNGV. CDR3 size: 13 residues. V was shortened by 5 bases and J by 3 bases, with 11 bases between the two germline ends. The CDR3 nucleotides are TGTGCCAGCAGCGTGGGCAGGGGCTACGAGCAGTACTTC. Protein sequence: CASSVGRGYEQYF.

The rearrangement joins TRBV28 to TRBJ1-1; D remains unclear. Trimming took 5 bases from V and 3 from J, leaving 16 bases between them. The V gene's germline CDR1 is MDHEN and CDR2 SYDVKM. The CDR3 loop spans 15 amino acids. The CDR3 sequence: CASSPPEGVDTEAFF. CDR3 bases: TGTGCCAGCAGTCCCCCCGAGGGTGTGGACACTGAAGCTTTCTTT.

This chain connects TRBV20-1 to TRBJ2-5, with 10 bases matching TRBD2. This CDR3 spans 14 amino acids. CDR1 and CDR2 from the germline V gene are DFQATT and SNEGSKA (reference sequence). V lost 3 bases to trimming and J lost 3 bases; unmatched junction nucleotides: 4. DNA for the CDR3: TGCAGTGCTAGTATACTAGCGGGGAAAGAGACCCAGTACTTC. Its translation: CSASILAGKETQYF.

The CDR3: CASRRTGTPYEQYF. CDR3 bases: TGTGCCAGCAGGCGAACAGGGACACCCTACGAGCAGTACTTC. The gene calls are TRBV12-3 or TRBV12-4 and TRBJ2-7; weak D call: TRBD1 (6 bases). The CDR3 extends over 14 amino acids. V lost 6 bases and J 2 bases, leaving 14 bases between the germline ends.

This clonotype was seen only a few times. In nucleotides, the CDR3 is TGTGCCAGCAGCCCGTGGGGTGGGGCTAACTATGGCTACACCTTC. Translating gives CASSPWGGANYGYTF. The chain joins TRBV7-2 to TRBJ1-2; D is ambiguous. The CDR3 sequence is 15 residues long. Trimming pared 5 bases from V and 0 bases from J, leaving 13 bases between. Per germline, CDR1 SGHTA and CDR2 FQGNSA.

The chain has TRBV11-3 and TRBJ1-1; TRBD1 might be the D (6 bases). Germline assignment: CDR1 SGHNT and CDR2 YENEEA. The V gene lost 5 bases and the J gene lost 1 base, with 14 bases spanning the gap. The CDR3 consists of 15 residues. The CDR3: CASSRRAGQNTEAFF. The CDR3 nucleotides are TGTGCCAGCAGCCGACGAGCGGGACAGAACACTGAAGCTTTCTTT. Variable domain in full (rest from reference TRBV11-3 and TRBJ1-1): EAGVVQSPRYKIIEKKQPVAFWCNPISGHNTLYWYLQNLGQGPELLIRYENEEAVDDSQLPKDRFSAERLKGVDSTLKIQPAELGDSAVYLCASSRRAGQNTEAFFGQGTRLTVV.

J is TRBJ2-5 and V is TRBV20-1, with a weak D call TRBD2 (5 bases). CDR1 is DFQATT, CDR2 SNEGSKA, per germline (reference sequence). The CDR3 consists of 16 residues. V shed 1 base and J shed 4 bases, with 19 bases lying between them. The CDR3: CSARVPGSLGGETQYF. CDR3 DNA sequence: TGCAGTGCTAGAGTACCGGGCTCCCTAGGAGGAGAGACCCAGTACTTC.

The V and J genes are TRBV5-1 and TRBJ2-3; TRBD2 aligns across 9 bases. The CDR3 is 15 residues long. Germline V CDR1 and CDR2: SGHRS, YFSETQ. V shed 1 base and J 5 bases; nucleotides not matched to a gene: 5. This chain's CDR3 is CASSLLSSGKDTQYF. Here the CDR3 DNA reads TGCGCCAGCAGCTTGCTCTCTAGCGGGAAAGATACGCAGTATTTT.

By share, this clonotype counts as medium-sized. CDR3 sequence: CASYSSRETQYF. DNA of the CDR3: TGTGCCAGCTACAGTTCGAGGGAGACCCAGTACTTC. V and J are TRBV6-4 and TRBJ2-5; no firm D call. This CDR3 has 12 residues. V was shortened by 8 bases and J by 5 bases, with 12 bases between the two germline ends. Germline V gives CDR1 MRHNA, CDR2 SNTAGT.

This chain links TRBV13 with TRBJ2-5; 8 bases line up with TRBD2. The germline CDR1 and CDR2 sequences are PRHDT and FYEKMQ (reference sequence). The CDR3 runs to 15 residues. J lost 2 bases, V lost 5 bases, and 7 bases had no gene match. The CDR3, as DNA: TGTGCCAGCAGCCTGCGGGTAGCGGGACAAGAGACCCAGTACTTC. Its protein product is CASSLRVAGQETQYF.

For this clonotype: Its ends do not fully match the called genes, so a read error is possible. The chain couples TRBV25-1 to TRBJ2-4; D possibly corresponds to TRBD2 (6 bases). Per germline, CDR1 MGHDK and CDR2 SYGVNS. The CDR3 runs to 14 residues. CDR3 protein: CARSNLGGGDIQYF. The DNA for the CDR3 is TGTGCCCGCAGCAATCTGGGGGGAGGCGACATTCAGTACTTC.